What follows is one TCR beta chain and its context. In the original analysis: Estimated nucleated cell counts came from reference gene primer amplification. Assay used: immunoSEQ multiplex PCR; TCRdb lists only in-frame clones, some missing. That table supplies the V and J calls and clone size; D and trimming were determined from the DNA. The sample lists about 440,000 clones, approximately 90% seen once, with around 4.4% in the top ten. This sample is part of a study of blood T cell repertoires in COVID-19. Germline CDR1 MNHEY, CDR2 SVGAGI. Deletions cut 6 bases from V and 1 base from J, with 16 bases between. The CDR3 spans 15 residues.

This TCR derives from a woman aged 25-40 years with acute or convalescent COVID-19. Material: peripheral blood. The chain has TRBV6-5 and TRBJ2-7, with a possible D match to TRBD1 (6 bases). CDR3 sequence (DNA): TGTGCCAGCAGAACCCCCGGGACAACGTCCTACGAGCAGTACTTC. Protein: CASRTPGTTSYEQYF.